Included here is one TCR beta chain sequence, with context. Antigen unknown. The record originates from a study of T cell repertoires in cytomegalovirus infection. Background on the study: Indications of both CMV infection and matching HLA type were provided by public TCR beta signatures. Broader study findings: HLA-C-restricted TCR beta clonotypes specific for CMV led the ex vivo response. Individuals carrying CMV plus the relevant HLA were identified by cumulative frequency of public TCR beta families.

TCRdb fed the reads into MiXCR, producing one record per CDR3 protein. Of over 250,000 distinct CDR3 sequences in the sample, under 30% were seen once. Germline V gene data show CDR1 as KGHDR and CDR2 as SFDVKD. CDR3 length: 15 amino acids. V lost 8 bases, J lost 1 base, and 2 bases stayed unmatched. The sample taken for sequencing was PBMCs. The clonotype comes from a human donor in good health (CMV status not recorded). Some clones in this sample may be carry-over from other donors' samples. The chain joins TRBV24-1 to TRBJ2-1; TRBD2 agrees at 12 bases. The CDR3 DNA reads TGTGCCACCACCGGGACTAGCGGGTCCTACAATGAGCAGTTCTTC. It encodes CATTGTSGSYNEQFF.